This TCR beta chain emerged from a study of beta chain features in type 1 diabetes. Study results and caveats: In the patient group, naive, central memory and Treg TCRB repertoires seemed more alike than in the healthy donor group. Since sequencing was performed on cDNA, cells with high TCR expression could be over-represented. Junctions at VDJ sites from type 1 diabetes patients had fewer insertions and more deletions.

The CDR3 is 13 amino acids. CDR1 and CDR2 from the germline V gene are SEHNR and FQNEAQ (reference sequence). V shed 3 bases and J 6 bases; nucleotides not matched to a gene: 4. Details on this clone: Its antigen is unidentified.

Every bit of the isolated RNA underwent reverse transcription, so sequencing read expressed TCRB transcripts. Clones were read by immunoSEQ multiplex PCR, and TCRdb kept only the in-frame ones, dropping some. The sample has approximately 44,000 clones, over 50% seen once. The sequenced sample consisted of Tregs from blood. This chain links TRBV7-9 with TRBJ1-2; 7 nucleotides align to TRBD1. The receptor was isolated from a woman aged 18 to 35 in good health. The CDR3 nucleotides are TGTGCCAGCAGCTTGGACAGGCTAGATGGCTACACCTTC. Translating gives CASSLDRLDGYTF.